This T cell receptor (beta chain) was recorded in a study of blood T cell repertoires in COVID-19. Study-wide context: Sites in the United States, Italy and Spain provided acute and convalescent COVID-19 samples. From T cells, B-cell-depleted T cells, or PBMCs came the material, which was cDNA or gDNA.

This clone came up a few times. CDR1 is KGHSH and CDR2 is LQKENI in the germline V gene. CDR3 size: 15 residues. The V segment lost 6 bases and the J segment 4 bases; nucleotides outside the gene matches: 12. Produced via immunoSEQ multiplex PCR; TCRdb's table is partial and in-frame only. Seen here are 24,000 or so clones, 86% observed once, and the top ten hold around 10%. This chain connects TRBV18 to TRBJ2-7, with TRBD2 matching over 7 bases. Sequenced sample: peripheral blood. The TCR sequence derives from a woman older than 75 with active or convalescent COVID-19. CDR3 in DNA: TGTGCCAGCTCCTCGCCTGCGGGAGTATTGTACGAGCAGTACTTC. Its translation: CASSSPAGVLYEQYF. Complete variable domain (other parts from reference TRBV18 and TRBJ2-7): NAGVMQNPRHLVRRRGQEARLRCSPMKGHSHVYWYRQLPEEGLKFMVYLQKENIIDESGMPKERFSAEFPKEGPSILRIQQVVRGDSAAYFCASSSPAGVLYEQYFGPGTRLTVT.